What follows are 24 T cell receptor beta chains derived from one specimen sequenced in a study of cytomegalovirus exposure and HLA in healthy donors. Primers for the PCR totalled 60 Vbeta and 13 Jbeta. The repertoire was sequenced with immunoSEQ multiplex PCR; TCRdb's copy has only in-frame clones and lacks some. In the table there are about 94,000 clones, around 8% of which are singletons. The sample comprised PBMCs. The receptors were gathered from a man aged 45-60 years in good health and CMV-seronegative.

This clone was seen a handful of times. The chain couples TRBV7-9 to TRBJ2-1; a possible D gene is TRBD1 (5 bases). CDR1 and CDR2 from the germline V gene are SEHNR and FQNEAQ (reference sequence). The length of the CDR3 is 15 residues. V lost 1 base, J lost 0 bases, and 7 bases lay in between. The CDR3 is CASSLGGGSYNEQFF. For the CDR3, the DNA is TGTGCCAGCAGCTTAGGGGGCGGCTCCTACAATGAGCAGTTCTTC.

This clone appeared a few times. V and J are TRBV19 and TRBJ1-4, with 9 bases that match TRBD1. Germline V gives CDR1 LNHDA, CDR2 SQIVND (reference sequence). J was trimmed by 8 bases and V by 4 bases; bases with no gene match: 8. This CDR3 comprises 15 residues. For the CDR3, the DNA is TGTGCCAGTAGTACCGGACAGGGGATTGGAGAAAAACTGTTTTTT. Protein: CASSTGQGIGEKLFF.

This clone occurred a few times. The same CDR3 can be traced to other DNA sequences in this sample. This chain links TRBV10-2 with TRBJ2-3; 9 nucleotides agree with TRBD1. V lost 6 bases to trimming and J lost 2 bases; unmatched junction nucleotides: 9. Germline lookup yields CDR1 WSHSY and CDR2 SAAADI. This CDR3 region has 16 residues. CDR3 nucleotide sequence: TGCGCCAGCAGACAGACGGGACAGGGATACACAGATACGCAGTATTTT. Its translation: CASRQTGQGYTDTQYF.

The chain recombines TRBV11-2 with TRBJ2-7; possible D gene TRBD1, 6 bases. The CDR3 is 16 amino acids. Deletions cut 2 bases from V and 0 bases from J, with 14 bases between. Germline CDR1 reads SGHAT; CDR2 reads FQNNGV. The CDR3 here is CASSLNRGKSSYEQYF. CDR3 coding DNA: TGTGCCAGCAGCTTAAATAGGGGGAAAAGCTCCTACGAGCAGTACTTC.

The chain combines TRBV7-9 with TRBJ2-1; possible D gene TRBD1, 6 bases. CDR1 is SEHNR, CDR2 FQNEAQ, per germline (reference sequence). There are 15 residues in the CDR3. V dropped 8 bases and J dropped 4 bases, with 18 bases sitting between them. CDR3: CASCRDNTPYNEQFF. The CDR3 region has the DNA TGTGCCAGCTGCCGGGACAACACCCCGTACAATGAGCAGTTCTTC.

This clone was seen only a few times. The chain couples TRBV27 to TRBJ1-2; TRBD1 might be the D (6 bases). With 5 bases removed from V and 4 bases from J, the gap between germline ends came to 23 bases. CDR1 MNHEY and CDR2 SMNVEV come from the germline V gene (reference sequence). There are 17 residues in the CDR3. The CDR3 nucleotides are TGTGCCAGCAGTCCCCAGGGGTCGGGGGGCGCAGGCTATGGCTACACCTTC. Translating gives CASSPQGSGGAGYGYTF.

The V call is TRBV28, the J call TRBJ1-6; D gene unclear. Germline CDR1 reads MDHEN; CDR2 reads SYDVKM. CDR3 length equals 11 residues. The V and J ends lost 7 bases and 14 bases respectively, with 12 bases between them. The CDR3 loop reads CASTDTGSLHF. CDR3 coding DNA: TGTGCCAGCACCGATACGGGATCCCTCCACTTT. Combining the CDR3 with reference TRBV28 and TRBJ1-6 gives the whole variable domain DVKVTQSSRYLVKRTGEKVFLECVQDMDHENMFWYRQDPGLGLRLIYFSYDVKMKEKGDIPEGYSVSREKKERFSLILESASTNQTSMYLCASTDTGSLHFGNGTRLTVT.

V and J are TRBV28 and TRBJ1-2, with D perhaps matching TRBD1 (6 bases). Trimming pared 5 bases from V and 4 bases from J, leaving 17 bases between. The CDR3 spans 15 residues. Germline assignment: CDR1 MDHEN and CDR2 SYDVKM. CDR3 bases: TGTGCCAGCAGTCTCGGTACAGGGATGAGCTATGGCTACACCTTC. Amino acid sequence: CASSLGTGMSYGYTF.

The table lists this clone with a few counts. V usage is TRBV4-2 and J usage is TRBJ1-3, with D unresolved. V was trimmed by 0 bases and J by 0 bases, leaving 12 bases between them. Germline CDR1 and CDR2: LGHNA and YNFKEQ. This CDR3 contains 17 residues. The CDR3 region has the DNA TGTGCCAGCAGCCAAGATCTTGGTCGAGGCTCTGGAAACACCATATATTTT. Its translation is CASSQDLGRGSGNTIYF.

The sample holds a few counts of this clone. This rearrangement joins TRBV6-5 to TRBJ2-1; TRBD2 matches at 12 bases. This CDR3 has 13 amino acids. V lost 6 bases and J lost 8; bases outside the gene matches: 2. Per the germline V gene, CDR1 is MNHEY and CDR2 is SVGAGI. As DNA, the CDR3 is TGTGCCAGCAGCCCTAGCGGGGGGGATGAGCAGTTCTTC. Its protein product is CASSPSGGDEQFF.

In its sample, this clone was seen a few times. This chain links TRBV5-5 with TRBJ1-4; D uncertain. There are 14 residues in the CDR3. CDR1 and CDR2 (germline): SGHKS, YYEKEE (reference sequence). V was shortened by 4 bases and J by 8 bases, with 15 bases between the two germline ends. CDR3 protein: CASSDGVDVEKLFF. The CDR3 DNA reads TGTGCCAGCAGCGACGGGGTAGATGTCGAAAAACTGTTTTTT.

This clone has just a few counts. V and J are TRBV7-6 and TRBJ2-5, with D perhaps TRBD2 (6 bases). V lost 5 bases to trimming and J lost 2 bases, with 15 bases between them. This CDR3 has 15 amino acids. The germline gives CDR1 SGHVS, CDR2 FNYEAQ. The CDR3 loop is CASSRNPSGQETQYF. As DNA, the CDR3 is TGTGCCAGCAGCCGGAACCCGAGCGGGCAAGAGACCCAGTACTTC. Based on the CDR3 plus reference TRBV7-6 and TRBJ2-5, the full variable domain is GAGVSQSPRYKVTKRGQDVALRCDPISGHVSLYWYRQALGQGPEFLTYFNYEAQQDKSGLPNDRFSAERPEGSISTLTIQRTEQRDSAMYRCASSRNPSGQETQYFGPGTRLLVL.

This chain links TRBV10-3 with TRBJ2-5, with D possibly matching TRBD2 (6 bases). The CDR3 has 13 amino acids. V lost 7 bases to trimming and J lost 2 bases, with 11 bases between them. Germline CDR1 and CDR2: ENHRY and SYGVKD. The CDR3 region is CAIKEGRQETQYF. The CDR3 DNA sequence: TGTGCCATCAAGGAGGGGCGGCAAGAGACCCAGTACTTC.

This clone was seen a handful of times. V usage is TRBV28 and J usage is TRBJ1-5; 8 nucleotides line up with TRBD1. Germline V CDR1 and CDR2: MDHEN, SYDVKM. The CDR3 extends over 13 amino acids. J was trimmed by 5 bases and V by 6 bases; bases with no gene match: 3. CDR3: CASSGQGYQPQHF. The CDR3 bases are TGTGCCAGCAGCGGACAGGGCTATCAGCCCCAGCATTTT.

This clone was seen a few times. CDR3 region: CASSPGTGGFQKLFF. The CDR3 region has the DNA TGTGCCAGCAGCCCGGGGACAGGGGGTTTCCAAAAACTGTTTTTT. The chain combines TRBV5-8 with TRBJ1-4; 11 nucleotides agree with TRBD1. The germline gives CDR1 SGHTS, CDR2 YDEGEE. This CDR3 region has 15 residues. Losses at the gene ends were 4 bases for V and 9 bases for J; bases not matched to a gene: 8.

The J gene is TRBJ2-1, the V gene TRBV5-1; 7 positions match TRBD2. CDR1 and CDR2 (germline): SGHRS, YFSETQ. CDR3 length equals 14 residues. V gave up 5 bases and J gave up 5 bases; unmatched junction bases: 7. As DNA, the CDR3 is TGCGCCAGCAGGACTAGCTGGTTCGACAATGAGCAGTTCTTC. It specifies CASRTSWFDNEQFF.

This clone was detected only a few times. The rearrangement uses TRBV4-1 and TRBJ2-2, with 13 bases fitting TRBD2. The CDR3 loop spans 18 amino acids. Germline V gives CDR1 MGHRA, CDR2 YSYEKL. V trimming: 3 bases; J trimming: 3 bases; junction bases outside the gene matches: 7. The DNA of the CDR3 is TGCGCCAGCAGCCACGGGACTAGCGGGACTAGGGACACCGGGGAGCTGTTTTTT. It codes for CASSHGTSGTRDTGELFF.

This clone occurred a few times. V and J are TRBV5-4 and TRBJ2-5; TRBD2 aligns across 12 bases. The ends lost 3 bases at V and 1 base at J; junction bases unmatched: 7. Germline CDR1 SGHNT, CDR2 YYREEE (reference sequence). The CDR3 has 17 residues. CDR3 in amino acids: CASSSRSTSGSQETQYF. CDR3 coding DNA: TGTGCCAGCAGCTCACGCTCGACTAGCGGGAGCCAAGAGACCCAGTACTTC.

This clone was seen a handful of times. The chain has TRBV6-5 and TRBJ2-7; D might be TRBD2 (6 bases). Germline V lookup: CDR1 MNHEY, CDR2 SVGAGI. This CDR3 has 12 residues. V gave up 3 bases and J gave up 5 bases, with 8 bases separating them. The CDR3 here is CASSYWGDEQYF. CDR3 nucleotides: TGTGCCAGCAGTTATTGGGGGGACGAGCAGTACTTC.

This clone was picked up a small number of times. This rearrangement joins TRBV10-3 to TRBJ1-1, with 7 positions matching TRBD1. There are 15 residues in the CDR3. V shed 4 bases, J shed 3 bases, and the junction held 8 bases outside the gene matches. Germline V gene data show CDR1 as ENHRY and CDR2 as SYGVKD. The CDR3 bases are TGTGCCATCAGTGCCAATCCTCAGGGGGACACTGAAGCTTTCTTT. It yields the protein CAISANPQGDTEAFF.

This clone was picked up a small number of times. The sample has other DNA sequences that encode this CDR3 too. CDR3 amino acids: CAWSGQGNQPQHF. For the CDR3, the DNA is TGTGCCTGGAGTGGGCAGGGCAATCAGCCCCAGCATTTT. V and J are TRBV30 and TRBJ1-5; D unresolved. Trimming stripped 1 base from V and 2 bases from J, with 6 bases between. The CDR3 length is 13 residues. Germline CDR1 reads GTSNPN; CDR2 reads SVGIG (reference sequence).

This clone was counted only a few times. Here the CDR3 reads CASSVAGDSGGAPTYEQYF. DNA of the CDR3: TGTGCCAGCAGCGTAGCAGGAGATAGCGGGGGGGCTCCAACCTACGAGCAGTACTTC. This rearrangement joins TRBV9 to TRBJ2-7; 11 bases align to TRBD2. The germline CDR1 and CDR2 sequences are SGDLS and YYNGEE. The CDR3 contains 19 residues. After removal of 0 bases from V and 2 bases from J, the junction contained 13 bases not matched to a gene.

The table lists this clone with a few counts. The genes are TRBV28 and TRBJ1-5, with a possible D match to TRBD1 (6 bases). The CDR3 has 15 residues. Germline CDR1 MDHEN, CDR2 SYDVKM. Trimming stripped 5 bases from V and 2 bases from J, with 13 bases between. The CDR3 nucleotides read TGTGCCAGCAGTCTCCGACAGGTTGGCAATCAGCCCCAGCATTTT. Its protein is CASSLRQVGNQPQHF.

This clone was detected only a few times. The rearrangement joins TRBV11-3 to TRBJ2-1, with no clear D. The CDR3 has 15 residues. Germline CDR1 is SGHNT and CDR2 is YENEEA. V was shortened by 0 bases and J by 0 bases, with 6 bases between the two germline ends. This CDR3 reads CASSLDPSSYNEQFF. CDR3 bases: TGTGCCAGCAGCTTAGATCCGAGCTCCTACAATGAGCAGTTCTTC.